The TCR beta chain under discussion was sequenced for a study of Ad26.COV2.S vaccination and SARS-CoV-2 variants. Across the whole study: In the COV1001 trial, the donor was in the Ad26.COV2.S arm.

Produced via immunoSEQ multiplex PCR; TCRdb's table is partial and in-frame only. The table includes about 440,000 clones, roughly 85% detected once. Described treatment: some 19 received Ad26.COV2.S at low or high dose, single or two shots; about five received placebo; per-sample allocation not given. Each sample was drawn 63 days after the first injection (of vaccine or placebo). The sample came from a Boston adult aged 18-55 years. The study's findings and limits: Vaccine and placebo recipients had similar non-spike TCR breadth. People who got the vaccine had more spike-specific TCR breadth than people who got placebo.

As for this clone: What it recognizes is unknown.

V was cut by 6 bases and J by 10 bases, with 17 bases left in between. The CDR3 is made up of 13 amino acids. The sample consisted of peripheral blood, taken in a trial of Ad26.COV2.S vaccine versus placebo. The chain carries TRBV12-3 or TRBV12-4 and TRBJ2-3; D uncertain. The clonotype comes from a person aged 18-65 years who received the Ad26.COV2.S COVID-19 vaccine or a placebo. For the CDR3, the DNA is TGTGCCAGCAGGGTTTCCTTGAGCAGCCCGCAGTATTTT. This gives the protein CASRVSLSSPQYF.